The source of this T cell receptor (beta chain) is a study of molecular identifiers for immune sequencing clone quantification. TCRdb re-derived calls from the PCR reads in MiXCR, one entry per CDR3 protein. The data hold a few hundred thousand distinct CDR3 sequences, with over 20% observed a single time. On this clonotype: A much larger clone differs by one base, so this may be a read error.

Sorting captured naive CD8 T cells as CD8+CD4-CCR7+CD45RA+. The CDR3 sequence is 15 residues long. CDR1 and CDR2 from the germline V gene are SGHRS and YFSETQ. V lost 4 bases to trimming and J lost 0 bases, with 11 bases between them. The clonotype comes from a human donor in good health. Some libraries in this study had Jurkat cell RNA spiked in. Sample: naive CD8+ T cells from blood, with Jurkat cell RNA spiked in. The sample's subset: FACS-sorted CD8+CD4-CCR7+CD45RA+ naive T cells. This chain links TRBV5-1 with TRBJ1-5, with a possible D match to TRBD1 (5 bases). CDR3 bases: TGCGCCAGCAGCCCGGGACGATTTAGCAATCAGCCCCAGCATTTT. Its translation: CASSPGRFSNQPQHF.